This note documents a single T cell receptor beta chain sequence. The target antigen is unknown. CD4+ T cells were isolated after around 10 days of culture. Participants got two doses of BNT162b2 or mRNA-1273 vaccine. The healthy vaccine recipients, who had no prior SARS-CoV-2 infection, showed negative nucleocapsid antibodies. This sample is drawn from a study of vaccination effects on CD4 cells after COVID-19. TCRdb's copy holds only in-frame clones and misses some; the assay was immunoSEQ multiplex PCR. Of approximately 60,000 clones listed, about 78% were seen once; the top ten hold 3.5% to 5%. CDR1 and CDR2 (germline): SGDLS, YYNGEE. The V end was cut by 0 bases, the J end by 6 bases, with 13 bases between. CDR3 size: 15 residues.

The V gene is TRBV9, the J gene TRBJ1-5, with D tentatively TRBD1 (6 bases). The TCR was taken from a human donor who received a COVID-19 vaccine. Specimen: CD4+ T cells from PBMCs cultured without peptide, collected after COVID-19 vaccination. DNA of the CDR3: TGTGCCAGCAGCGTAGGCGGGGGGCGAGGTCAGCCCCAGCATTTT. It yields the protein CASSVGGGRGQPQHF.